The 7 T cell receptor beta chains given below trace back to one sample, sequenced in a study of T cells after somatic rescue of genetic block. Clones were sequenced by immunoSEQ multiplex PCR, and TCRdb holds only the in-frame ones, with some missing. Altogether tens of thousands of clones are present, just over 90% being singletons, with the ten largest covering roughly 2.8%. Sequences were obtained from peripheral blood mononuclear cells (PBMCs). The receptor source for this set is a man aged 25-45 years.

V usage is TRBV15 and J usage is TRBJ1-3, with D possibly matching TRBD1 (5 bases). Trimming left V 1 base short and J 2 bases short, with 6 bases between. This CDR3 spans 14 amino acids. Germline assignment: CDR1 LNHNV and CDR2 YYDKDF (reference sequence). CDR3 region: CATSRVGAGNTIYF. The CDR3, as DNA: TGTGCCACCAGCAGAGTAGGGGCTGGAAACACCATATATTTT.

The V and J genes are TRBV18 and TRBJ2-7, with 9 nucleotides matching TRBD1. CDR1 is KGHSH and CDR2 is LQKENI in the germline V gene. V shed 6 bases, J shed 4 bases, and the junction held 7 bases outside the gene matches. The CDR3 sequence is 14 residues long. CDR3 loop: CASSLGQGFYEQYF. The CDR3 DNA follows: TGTGCCAGCTCCCTGGGACAGGGATTTTACGAGCAGTACTTC.

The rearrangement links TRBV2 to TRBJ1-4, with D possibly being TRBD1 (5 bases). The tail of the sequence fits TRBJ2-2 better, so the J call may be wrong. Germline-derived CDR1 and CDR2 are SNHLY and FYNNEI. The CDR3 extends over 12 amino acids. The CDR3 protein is CASSSPDRELFF. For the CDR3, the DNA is TGTGCCAGCAGTTCCCCGGACAGGGAGCTGTTTTTT.

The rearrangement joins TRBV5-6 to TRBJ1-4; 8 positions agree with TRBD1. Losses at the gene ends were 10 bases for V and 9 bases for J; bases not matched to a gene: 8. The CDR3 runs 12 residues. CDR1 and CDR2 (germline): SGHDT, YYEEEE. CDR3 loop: CAVARDRQKLFF. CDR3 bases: TGTGCCGTAGCCCGGGACAGGCAAAAACTGTTTTTT.

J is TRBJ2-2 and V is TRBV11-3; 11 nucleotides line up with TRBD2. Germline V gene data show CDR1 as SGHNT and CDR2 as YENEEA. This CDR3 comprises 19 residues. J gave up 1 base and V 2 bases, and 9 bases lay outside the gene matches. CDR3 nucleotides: TGTGCCAGCAGCTTAACCCTCCCCGGGACTAGCGGGAACACCGGGGAGCTGTTTTTT. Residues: CASSLTLPGTSGNTGELFF.

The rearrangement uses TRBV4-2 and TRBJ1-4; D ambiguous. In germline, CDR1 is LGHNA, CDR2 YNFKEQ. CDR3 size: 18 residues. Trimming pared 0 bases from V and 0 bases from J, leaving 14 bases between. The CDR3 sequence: CASSQERRAATTNEKLFF. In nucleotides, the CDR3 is TGTGCCAGCAGCCAAGAGCGAAGGGCCGCAACAACTAATGAAAAACTGTTTTTT.

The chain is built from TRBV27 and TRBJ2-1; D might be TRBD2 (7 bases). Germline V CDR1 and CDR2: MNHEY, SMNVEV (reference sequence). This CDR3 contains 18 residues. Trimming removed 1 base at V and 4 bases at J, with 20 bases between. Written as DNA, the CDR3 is TGTGCCAGCAGTTTATTCTACCGGGGGGCGGGGGAGTACAATGAGCAGTTCTTC. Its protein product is CASSLFYRGAGEYNEQFF.